The source of this TCR beta chain is a study of regulatory T cells in long-lasting Graves disease. Time point given: newly diagnosed GD, antithyroid drugs for less than 3 months. TCR sequences were obtained from RNA taken from PBMCs. Arm-PCR of CDR3 regions and iRepertoire HTBI primers were the basis on which TCR beta libraries were built. In TCRdb, the multiplex PCR reads were re-called with MiXCR into one record per CDR3 protein. Here the sample spans 500,000 or so distinct CDR3 sequences, about 16% being singletons. Study results and limitations: TCR diversity in persistent Graves' patients was below that of newly diagnosed ones. Shared public clonotypes totalled 2,741 in persistent patients, compared with just under 1,000 in new patients.

The CDR3 spans 14 residues. V shed 7 bases and J shed 2 bases, with 15 bases lying between them. CDR1 is LNHDA, CDR2 SQIVND, per germline (reference sequence). This clonotype was counted only a few times. Its matching antigen is unknown. These data are also associated with another study on T cells in Graves' hyperthyroidism and ophthalmopathy.

The starting material was peripheral blood mononuclear cells (PBMCs), obtained at new diagnosis, from a patient treated with antithyroid drugs. This receptor was identified in a woman aged 35-65 years with Graves disease. J is TRBJ2-7 and V is TRBV19; the D gene is possibly TRBD1 (5 bases). In DNA form, the CDR3 reads TGTGCCAGTACAGCGTCAGGACAACCCTACGAGCAGTACTTC. It encodes CASTASGQPYEQYF.